This passage covers 17 T cell receptor beta chains from one sample sequenced in a study of blood T cell repertoires in COVID-19. Only in-frame clones appear in the TCRdb table, and some are missing; sequencing was by immunoSEQ multiplex PCR. The sample has tens of thousands of clones; approximately 80% are singletons. Sequencing input: peripheral blood. The receptors originated from a woman in her sixties or seventies with acute or convalescent COVID-19.

V and J are TRBV18 and TRBJ1-4, with D possibly TRBD1 on 6 matching bases. Germline lookup yields CDR1 KGHSH and CDR2 LQKENI. The V gene lost 6 bases and the J gene lost 3 bases, with 14 bases spanning the gap. The CDR3 runs 15 residues. CDR3 sequence: CASSLQGSANEKLFF. Written as DNA, the CDR3 is TGTGCCAGCTCGTTGCAGGGGTCCGCTAATGAAAAACTGTTTTTT.

This clone has only one observation. The V and J genes are TRBV5-1 and TRBJ2-5, with 9 positions matching TRBD1. CDR1 is SGHRS and CDR2 is YFSETQ in the germline V gene. The CDR3 has 13 amino acids. The V and J ends lost 4 bases and 4 bases, in that order; junction bases with no gene match: 2. The CDR3 region has the DNA TGCGCCAGCAGCCCGGGACAGGGAGAGACCCAGTACTTC. The encoded protein is CASSPGQGETQYF.

This clone appeared once. The gene calls are TRBV5-1 and TRBJ1-1, with 10 bases matching TRBD1. The trim removed 4 bases at V and 3 bases at J, leaving 9 bases unmatched. Germline V gives CDR1 SGHRS, CDR2 YFSETQ. This CDR3 has 16 amino acids. The CDR3 here is CASSLGQGGTYTEAFF. For the CDR3, the DNA is TGCGCCAGCAGCCTTGGACAGGGGGGGACGTACACTGAAGCTTTCTTT.

The CDR3 bases are TGTGCCAGCAGTGAAAGGGGACAGGGGAACTACAATGAGCAGTTCTTC. Translation: CASSERGQGNYNEQFF. This chain connects TRBV2 to TRBJ2-1; 10 bases align to TRBD1. The germline CDR1 and CDR2 sequences are SNHLY and FYNNEI. This CDR3 comprises 16 residues. J gave up 3 bases and V 2 bases, and 4 bases lay outside the gene matches.

This clone has only a few counts. The genes are TRBV4-1 and TRBJ2-3, with 9 bases lining up with TRBD2. This CDR3 is built from 15 residues. J gave up 3 bases and V 4 bases, and 5 bases lay outside the gene matches. Germline CDR1 is MGHRA and CDR2 is YSYEKL. CDR3 residues: CASSRSSGVTDTQYF. In DNA form, the CDR3 reads TGCGCCAGCAGCCGCTCTAGCGGGGTTACAGATACGCAGTATTTT.

This rearrangement joins TRBV27 to TRBJ1-4; TRBD1 aligns across 9 bases. The CDR3 spans 19 residues. J gave up 7 bases and V 6 bases, and 21 bases lay outside the gene matches. CDR1 is MNHEY and CDR2 is SMNVEV in the germline V gene (reference sequence). CDR3 residues: CASSNSPPRSQGAREKLFF. The CDR3 coding sequence is TGTGCCAGCAGCAACTCCCCACCGCGTTCACAGGGGGCTCGTGAAAAACTGTTTTTT.

The chain has TRBV5-1 and TRBJ2-7; possibly TRBD1 for D (6 bases). V lost 0 bases to trimming and J lost 3 bases, with 7 bases between them. Germline loops: CDR1 SGHRS, CDR2 YFSETQ. The CDR3 loop spans 13 amino acids. This chain's CDR3 is CASSLGQDYEQYF. Written as DNA, the CDR3 is TGCGCCAGCAGCTTGGGACAGGACTACGAGCAGTACTTC.

This chain connects TRBV19 to TRBJ1-5; a possible D gene is TRBD1 (5 bases). CDR1 and CDR2 (germline): LNHDA, SQIVND (reference sequence). The CDR3 totals 13 residues. Here the CDR3 reads CGCGGAVNQPQHF. CDR3 sequence (DNA): TGTGGATGTGGAGGGGCGGTCAATCAGCCCCAGCATTTT.

The chain links TRBV6-1 to TRBJ1-6; D is unresolved. The germline gives CDR1 MNHNS, CDR2 SASEGT. This CDR3 spans 18 amino acids. The V gene lost 1 base and the J gene lost 0 bases, with 13 bases spanning the gap. The CDR3 DNA is TGTGCCAGCAGTGAAGTCCCTCCCCGGAGCTCCTATAATTCACCCCTCCACTTT. This sequence encodes CASSEVPPRSSYNSPLHF.

This clone was detected only a few times. This sequence joins TRBV28 and TRBJ1-5, with a tentative D call TRBD1 (6 bases). The CDR3 length is 15 residues. Germline V gives CDR1 MDHEN, CDR2 SYDVKM. Trimming pared 5 bases from V and 0 bases from J, leaving 11 bases between. The CDR3 loop is CASSTGQYSNQPQHF. In DNA, the CDR3 is TGTGCCAGCAGTACCGGACAGTATAGCAATCAGCCCCAGCATTTT.

The rearrangement uses TRBV4-2 and TRBJ2-7; 13 nucleotides align to TRBD2. The V segment lost 4 bases and the J segment 5 bases; nucleotides outside the gene matches: 2. Germline-derived CDR1 and CDR2 are LGHNA and YNFKEQ. The CDR3 length is 14 residues. CDR3 sequence (DNA): TGTGCCAGCAGCCCCGGGACTAGCGGGGACGAGCAGTACTTC. Translating it yields CASSPGTSGDEQYF.

V is TRBV19 and J is TRBJ1-5; 10 nucleotides line up with TRBD1. J gave up 0 bases and V 6 bases, and 11 bases lay outside the gene matches. Looked up from germline, CDR1 is LNHDA and CDR2 is SQIVND (reference sequence). There are 18 residues in the CDR3. This chain's CDR3 is CASSPRKGTGDSNQPQHF. The CDR3 coding sequence is TGTGCCAGTAGCCCCCGCAAAGGGACAGGGGATAGCAATCAGCCCCAGCATTTT.

This chain uses TRBV2 with TRBJ1-4; maybe TRBD1 (5 bases). The CDR3 has 15 residues. Germline V lookup: CDR1 SNHLY, CDR2 FYNNEI. Trimming removed 2 bases at V and 8 bases at J, with 15 bases between. Here the CDR3 DNA reads TGTGCCAGCAGTGAACGGTCGGGGGGAGCGGAAAAACTGTTTTTT. Encoded protein: CASSERSGGAEKLFF.

V and J are TRBV5-6 and TRBJ2-3; D gene unclear. Germline assignment: CDR1 SGHDT and CDR2 YYEEEE. V gave up 0 bases and J gave up 0 bases, with 11 bases separating them. The CDR3 consists of 16 residues. CDR3 sequence: CASSLVRLTSTDTQYF. The DNA for the CDR3 is TGTGCCAGCAGCTTGGTGCGACTGACTAGCACAGATACGCAGTATTTT. Using reference TRBV5-6 and TRBJ2-3 for the parts outside the CDR3, the full variable domain is DAGVTQSPTHLIKTRGQQVTLRCSPKSGHDTVSWYQQALGQGPQFIFQYYEEEERQRGNFPDRFSGHQFPNYSSELNVNALLLGDSALYLCASSLVRLTSTDTQYFGPGTRLTVL.

The genes are TRBV29-1 and TRBJ2-2; 7 nucleotides agree with TRBD1. Germline trimming cut 6 bases from V and 3 bases from J; bases unmatched to any gene: 10. The CDR3 length is 15 residues. CDR1 is SQVTM, CDR2 ANQGSEA, per germline. CDR3 nucleotide sequence: TGCAGCGTCTACATGGGACAGTTGCACACCGGGGAGCTGTTTTTT. Translating it yields CSVYMGQLHTGELFF.

This clone was observed a single time. The chain recombines TRBV19 with TRBJ2-7; 9 bases fit TRBD1. This CDR3 contains 16 residues. Trimming cost V 5 bases and J 2 bases; bases outside gene matches: 10. Germline V gene lookup returns CDR1 LNHDA and CDR2 SQIVND (reference sequence). The CDR3 region has the DNA TGTGCCAGTAGTCCCAGGACAGGGGAGGGGGCCTACGAGCAGTACTTC. Its protein product is CASSPRTGEGAYEQYF.

This sequence joins TRBV2 and TRBJ2-2; 7 nucleotides match TRBD1. The CDR3 sequence is 13 residues long. Germline V gene data show CDR1 as SNHLY and CDR2 as FYNNEI. J was trimmed by 5 bases and V by 6 bases; bases with no gene match: 3. The CDR3: CASRRQGTGELFF. The CDR3 region has the DNA TGTGCCAGCAGGAGACAGGGTACCGGGGAGCTGTTTTTT.